This record covers a single TCR beta chain. This clonotype was observed a few times. Its antigen is unknown. No per-base quality is available; no much larger clone lies one base away. These data belong to a study of identical twins (dated by TCRdb to about 2016). For the wider study: The study deep-sequenced TCR alpha and beta repertoires from monozygotic twins, unrelated adults of various ages and cord blood to test whether fetal clonotypes persist. To rule out contamination, the twin experiments were replicated at different times with different library preparation protocols.

Library preparation employed 5' RACE. The data were produced on an Illumina HiSeq 2000. Template switching introduced a universal primer binding site; the final cDNA contained a unique molecular identifier, enabling accurate counting of TCR cDNA molecules. First-strand cDNA for TCR alpha and beta chains was synthesized from specific primers in the conserved constant-segment region. To control for contamination, every cDNA library carried two barcodes: a SMART-Mk sample barcode plus Illumina barcodes. TruSeq adapter sequences and Illumina sample barcodes were added in two successive PCR steps. The Illumina HiSeq platform was used with custom primers to sequence TCR alpha and beta cDNA libraries. The original methods were these. Unique molecular identifiers were extracted from raw reads with MiGEC, and CDR3 positions were determined with MiXCR. For each individual, recombination models were inferred using an EM algorithm with the repgenHMM and IGoR tools. Shared clonotype analysis was performed with the tcR package in R, normalizing sharing by the product of cloneset sizes. To study raw recombination without the effects of thymic and clonal selection, out-of-frame nonproductive sequences were analyzed. TCRdb passed the public sequencing reads through fastp at Q25 and MiXCR, retaining productive beta sequences. Each CDR3 protein gets just one entry, which takes the most common genes and DNA from the rows behind it. TCRdb, not the original authors, processed these V and J calls. In this sample the table shows fewer than 900,000 distinct CDR3 sequences, less than 25% of which occur a single time. Around 4.4% of the sample is taken by the ten largest.

Here is what the overall study found, with its caveats: Because the same donors could not be followed over many years, the conclusions depended on cross-sectional statistical analysis. The excess sharing between twins in beta out-of-frame sequences was weaker because fewer shared sequences reduced the signal-to-noise ratio. Abundant cord blood beta clonotypes carried fewer insertions; young adult naive repertoires showed a weaker similar trend, while memory repertoires showed none. Compared with coincidental sharing between unrelated individuals, out-of-frame TCR alpha sequences shared between twins had an excess of sequences with low generation probability. In monozygotic twins, out-of-frame TCR alpha sharing was systematically underestimated by recombination models, although the models agreed with sharing between unrelated individuals. Zero-insertion analyses could be partly confounded by invariant T cells such as MAIT and iNKT, although diverse VJ usage argued against such confounding for most clonotypes.

Only healthy Caucasian donors were included. The twin cohort consisted of three pairs of female monozygotic twins, all aged about 18 to 29 years. The RNA used for TCR libraries was isolated from peripheral blood mononuclear cells. The CDR3 contains 15 residues, cysteine and phenylalanine counted. The DNA shown is the 45-base CDR3, in frame from base 1. The junction shows trimming of 5 bases on V and 5 bases on J, and the gene matches do not reach 10 bases of it. Sequences KGHSH (CDR1) and LQKENI (CDR2) are obtained from the germline V gene. These same records also appear under a second study, on T cells expressing NK-cell markers. Reported in the second study: TCR beta-chain repertoires were profiled in sorted CD3+CD56+NKG2C+, CD3+CD56+NKG2C- and CD3+CD56-NKG2C+ T-cell subsets from eight donors. Among the eight sequenced donors, only one was HCMV-seronegative, while the other seven were HCMV-seropositive. In several experiments an anti-gammadeltaTCR antibody was added to restrict sorting to alphabetaTCR-expressing T cells. In a handful of donors, the dominant CD3+CD56+NKG2C+ clonotypes were among the top 10 CD8+ clonotypes and accounted for roughly 1.0-7.5% of CD8+ T cells. Those dominant clonotypes were again the most abundant among CD3+CD56-NKG2C+ cells in a handful of donors, at roughly 25-60.1%. Whether the expanded NKG2C-expressing T cell clones were specific for HCMV antigens was left unclear. All eight donors whose samples were sequenced were randomly selected healthy volunteers, three of them men and five women. HCMV-specific IgG was detected in serum with a commercial ELISA kit to determine HCMV serostatus. For over five donors, unsorted PBMC were also used to sequence bulk peripheral blood T-cell repertoires. MIGEC was used to demultiplex reads and group the reads by UMI, and MiTCR was used to assemble and quantify clonotypes. To exclude erroneous sequences, any TCR cDNA sequence not supported by at least two reads was discarded. The tcR package was used for downstream repertoire analysis, with clonotypes matched between fractions based on CDR3 nucleotide sequence plus V segment. VDJmatch was used to annotate antigen specificity against VDJdb, with one amino acid substitution allowed in CDR3.

Sequencing was performed on PBMCs. The TCR was taken from a woman between 18 and 29 years old in good health. The chain couples TRBV18 to TRBJ2-7; a stretch of 9 junction bases matches TRBD1. The CDR3 protein sequence reads: CASSSDRDRVHEQYF. The DNA sequence reads TGTGCCAGCTCATCCGACCGGGACAGGGTTCACGAGCAGTACTTC.